The 17 T cell receptor beta chains below come from one sample, sequenced in a study of cytomegalovirus exposure and HLA in healthy donors. Both 60 Vbeta primers and 13 Jbeta primers went into the PCR. Assay: immunoSEQ multiplex PCR; the TCRdb copy retains only in-frame clones and omits some. The sample includes 180,000 or so clones, roughly 80% seen only once; the top ten take under 5%. The sample was PBMCs. The receptors were gathered from a woman between 50 and 59 years old in good health and CMV-seropositive.

V usage is TRBV4-1 and J usage is TRBJ2-3; a weak D match, TRBD2 (6 bases). Trimming cost V 1 base and J 5 bases, with 16 bases left between them. This CDR3 spans 16 amino acids. Germline lookup yields CDR1 MGHRA and CDR2 YSYEKL. CDR3: CASSQGGGRAGDTQYF. The DNA of the CDR3 is TGCGCCAGCAGCCAAGGGGGCGGCCGAGCGGGAGATACGCAGTATTTT.

The chain combines TRBV18 with TRBJ2-7, with 9 bases aligning to TRBD1. Germline-derived CDR1 and CDR2 are KGHSH and LQKENI. Losses at the gene ends were 3 bases for V and 7 bases for J; bases not matched to a gene: 13. CDR3 length equals 16 residues. The DNA for the CDR3 is TGTGCCAGCTCACCGCAAGGTGGGACAGGGATTTCAGAGCAGTACTTC. Its translation: CASSPQGGTGISEQYF.

This clone was observed a few times. The gene calls are TRBV10-3 and TRBJ1-2; D perhaps matches TRBD1 (6 bases). Germline V lookup: CDR1 ENHRY, CDR2 SYGVKD. The length of the CDR3 is 13 residues. The V end was cut by 5 bases, the J end by 3 bases, with 10 bases between. CDR3 sequence reads: CAISTGNDYGYTF. The CDR3 nucleotides are TGTGCCATCAGTACAGGGAATGACTATGGCTACACCTTC.

CDR3 sequence (DNA): TGTGCCAGCAAAACAGATGAAAAACTGTTTTTT. Translated, it gives CASKTDEKLFF. The chain links TRBV2 to TRBJ1-4; D unclear. The CDR3 totals 11 residues. V lost 7 bases to trimming and J lost 6 bases, with 6 bases between them. Germline lookup yields CDR1 SNHLY and CDR2 FYNNEI.

The chain has TRBV6-1 and TRBJ2-1; 7 nucleotides align to TRBD1. V gave up 7 bases and J gave up 8 bases; unmatched junction bases: 2. Germline V gene lookup returns CDR1 MNHNS and CDR2 SASEGT. CDR3 length equals 11 residues. DNA for the CDR3: TGTGCCAGCAAGGGGGCCTATGAGCAGTTCTTC. It encodes CASKGAYEQFF.

This clone was detected only once. CDR3 coding DNA: TGTGCCAGTAGTATGGCGGGGGAAGCTTTCTTT. Translation gives CASSMAGEAFF. The V call is TRBV19, the J call TRBJ1-1; no definite D call. This CDR3 comprises 11 residues. Trimming left V 3 bases short and J 8 bases short, with 7 bases between. Germline V gene data show CDR1 as LNHDA and CDR2 as SQIVND (reference sequence). Full variable domain (remainder filled in from reference TRBV19 and TRBJ1-1): DGGITQSPKYLFRKEGQNVTLSCEQNLNHDAMYWYRQDPGQGLRLIYYSQIVNDFQKGDIAEGYSVSREKKESFPLTVTSAQKNPTAFYLCASSMAGEAFFGQGTRLTVV.

The rearrangement links TRBV7-8 to TRBJ2-7; no definite D call. V shed 2 bases and J shed 0 bases, with 8 bases lying between them. The CDR3 consists of 14 residues. Germline V gene sequence: CDR1 SGHVS, CDR2 FQNEAQ. The CDR3 sequence: CASSLLTGSYEQYF. The CDR3 nucleotides are TGTGCCAGCAGCTTACTAACGGGCTCCTACGAGCAGTACTTC.

The chain recombines TRBV27 with TRBJ1-1, with D unclear. Deletions cut 0 bases from V and 10 bases from J, with 21 bases between. The CDR3 is 16 residues long. Germline CDR1 MNHEY, CDR2 SMNVEV (reference sequence). The CDR3: CASSLSPRGVGVGAFF. The DNA for the CDR3 is TGTGCCAGCAGTTTATCACCGCGGGGAGTAGGTGTTGGAGCTTTCTTT.

A single count supports this clone. The chain has TRBV2 and TRBJ2-3; the D is unclear. Germline V gene sequence: CDR1 SNHLY, CDR2 FYNNEI. This CDR3 is built from 14 residues. Trimming took 4 bases from V and 8 from J, leaving 16 bases between them. This CDR3 reads CASSVIDFLGTQYF. The CDR3, as DNA: TGTGCCAGCAGTGTTATTGACTTCCTTGGTACGCAGTATTTT.

The rearrangement uses TRBV25-1 and TRBJ2-4; possible D gene TRBD1, 6 bases. Germline CDR1 is MGHDK and CDR2 is SYGVNS. V was cut by 5 bases and J by 3 bases, with 23 bases left in between. This CDR3 has 18 amino acids. CDR3 residues: CASSPLGGRVLGKNIQYF. CDR3 DNA sequence: TGTGCCAGCAGTCCACTTGGGGGCCGAGTTTTGGGCAAAAACATTCAGTACTTC.

As for this clone: Mismatch with germline at one junction end may stem from a read error. The rearrangement joins TRBV19 to TRBJ2-6; 8 nucleotides agree with TRBD1. From germline, CDR1 is LNHDA and CDR2 SQIVND (reference sequence). The CDR3 has 16 amino acids. CDR3 DNA: TGCGACTCGACAGGGGCCGCCTTCTCTGGGGCCAACGTCCTGACTTTC. This gives the protein CDSTGAAFSGANVLTF. Full variable domain (outside the CDR3, taken from reference TRBV19 and TRBJ2-6): DGGITQSPKYLFRKEGQNVTLSCEQNLNHDAMYWYRQDPGQGLRLIYYSQIVNDFQKGDIAEGYSVSREKKESFPLTVTSAQKNPTAFYLCDSTGAAFSGANVLTFGAGSRLTVL.

A few counts support this clone. The J gene is TRBJ2-7, the V gene TRBV27; the match to TRBD1 covers 10 bases. V dropped 5 bases and J dropped 5; count of bases not matched to a gene: 6. Germline V gene data show CDR1 as MNHEY and CDR2 as SMNVEV (reference sequence). The CDR3 has 14 amino acids. The CDR3 here is CASSRQGARHEQYF. CDR3 nucleotide sequence: TGTGCCAGCAGTCGACAGGGGGCCCGCCACGAGCAGTACTTC.

This clone was seen once. V gene TRBV13 combines with J gene TRBJ2-2; 8 nucleotides align to TRBD1. J lost 0 bases, V lost 4 bases, and 13 bases had no gene match. CDR1 and CDR2 (germline): PRHDT, FYEKMQ (reference sequence). CDR3 length: 19 residues. CDR3: CASSSLGTGFTPNTGELFF. The CDR3 DNA is TGTGCCAGCAGCTCGTTGGGGACAGGTTTTACCCCGAACACCGGGGAGCTGTTTTTT.

This chain joins TRBV7-9 and TRBJ1-1; no firm D call. Trimming stripped 7 bases from V and 0 bases from J, with 9 bases between. Germline CDR1 reads SEHNR; CDR2 reads FQNEAQ (reference sequence). The CDR3 length is 13 residues. CDR3 DNA: TGTGCCAGCACCGAAACGGTGAACACTGAAGCTTTCTTT. It translates to CASTETVNTEAFF. The full variable domain, with the rest looked up from reference TRBV7-9 and TRBJ1-1, is DTGVSQNPRHKITKRGQNVTFRCDPISEHNRLYWYRQTLGQGPEFLTYFQNEAQLEKSRLLSDRFSAERPKGSFSTLEIQRTEQGDSAMYLCASTETVNTEAFFGQGTRLTVV.

This chain connects TRBV6-6 to TRBJ1-5; 11 bases match TRBD1. Germline V lookup: CDR1 MNHNY, CDR2 SVGAGI (reference sequence). CDR3 length: 14 residues. V lost 5 bases and J lost 3; bases outside the gene matches: 0. The CDR3 region has the DNA TGTGCCAGCAGTGGACAGGGGGCCAATCAGCCCCAGCATTTT. This sequence encodes CASSGQGANQPQHF.

The CDR3 sequence: CASSQGAGLAGGPGNTGELFF. CDR3 nucleotide sequence: TGCGCCAGCAGCCAAGGCGCGGGACTAGCGGGAGGGCCGGGGAACACCGGGGAGCTGTTTTTT. The genes are TRBV4-3 and TRBJ2-2; 16 bases line up with TRBD2. CDR3 length: 21 amino acids. J gave up 1 base and V 1 base, and 9 bases lay outside the gene matches. Germline loops: CDR1 LGHNA, CDR2 YSLEER.

This chain joins TRBV28 and TRBJ2-7; maybe TRBD1 (5 bases). Germline CDR1 reads MDHEN; CDR2 reads SYDVKM. Trimming took 6 bases from V and 1 from J, leaving 7 bases between them. The CDR3 totals 12 residues. The CDR3 sequence is CASSQGSYEQYF. The CDR3 DNA is TGTGCCAGCAGCCAGGGTTCCTACGAGCAGTACTTC.